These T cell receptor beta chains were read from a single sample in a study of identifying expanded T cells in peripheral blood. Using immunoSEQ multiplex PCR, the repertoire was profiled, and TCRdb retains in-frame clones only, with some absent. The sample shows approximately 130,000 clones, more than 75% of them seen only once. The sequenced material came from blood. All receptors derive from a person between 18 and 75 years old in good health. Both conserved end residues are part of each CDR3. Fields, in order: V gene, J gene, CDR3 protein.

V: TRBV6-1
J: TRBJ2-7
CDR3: CASSARMSSYEQYF

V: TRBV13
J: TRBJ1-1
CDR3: CASRSPGLGNTEAFF

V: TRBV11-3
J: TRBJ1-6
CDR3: CASSLVEMGNSPLHF

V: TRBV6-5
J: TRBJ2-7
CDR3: CASTRMTRYEQYF

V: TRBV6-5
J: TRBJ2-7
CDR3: CASKVGGASYEQYF

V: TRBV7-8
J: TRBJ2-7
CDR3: CASSLGVHYEQYF

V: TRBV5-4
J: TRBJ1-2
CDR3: CASSWGGGNYGYTF

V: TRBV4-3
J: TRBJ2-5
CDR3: CASSQGGWDRGEETQYF

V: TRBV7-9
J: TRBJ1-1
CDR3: CASGDSTGYTEAFF

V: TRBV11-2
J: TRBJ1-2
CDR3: CASSLNLQGDGYTF

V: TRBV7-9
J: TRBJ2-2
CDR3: CASSLSGQALTGELFF

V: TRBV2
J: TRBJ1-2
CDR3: CASLYVGGYTF

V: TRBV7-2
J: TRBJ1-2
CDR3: CASRTRTDYGYTF

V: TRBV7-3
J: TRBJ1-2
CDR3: CASSLIVGYGYTF

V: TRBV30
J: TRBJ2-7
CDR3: CAWSVGGGFEQYF

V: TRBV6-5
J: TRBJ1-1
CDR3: CASSQDQGMNTEAFF

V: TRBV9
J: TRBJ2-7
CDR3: CASSAGTGYEQYF

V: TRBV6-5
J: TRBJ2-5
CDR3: CASSYGQMGQETQYF

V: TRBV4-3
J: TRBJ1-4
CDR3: CASSQDRAVNNEKLFF

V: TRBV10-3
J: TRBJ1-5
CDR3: CAISRDNQPQHF

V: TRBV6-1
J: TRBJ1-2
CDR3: CASTPDRDNLYGYTF

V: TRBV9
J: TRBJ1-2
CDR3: CASSQWDFYGYTF

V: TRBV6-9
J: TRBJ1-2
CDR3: CASSMAYGKTYGYTF

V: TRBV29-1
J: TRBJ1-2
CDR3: CSVTGTANYGYTF

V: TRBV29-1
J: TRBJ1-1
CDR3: CSVGQGRVEAFF

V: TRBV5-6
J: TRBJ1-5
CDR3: CASSNSRPNQPQHF

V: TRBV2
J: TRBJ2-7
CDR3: CASKTSGPTRQYF

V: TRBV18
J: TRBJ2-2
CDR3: CASSPQSRPDAGELFF

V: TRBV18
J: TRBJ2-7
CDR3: CASSTSGGAYEQYF

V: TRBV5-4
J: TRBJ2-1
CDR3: CASSAGSGAGNEQFF

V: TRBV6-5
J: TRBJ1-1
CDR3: CASSYSSRGNTEAFF

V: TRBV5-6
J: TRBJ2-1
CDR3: CASSRRLAGRYNEQFF